This is a list of T cell receptor beta chains from one sample in a study of blood T cell repertoires in COVID-19. Using immunoSEQ multiplex PCR, the repertoire was profiled, and TCRdb retains in-frame clones only, with some absent. Among around 130,000 clones, roughly 86% were seen once, and the ten largest hold more than 3.5%. Material for sequencing was peripheral blood. These TCRs come from a woman in her fifties or sixties with acute or convalescent COVID-19. Both conserved end residues are part of each CDR3. Fields, in order: J gene, D gene, clone size, V gene, CDR3 DNA, CDR3 protein. A D gene is named only where the DNA matches it firmly. Clone size appears in some rows only: once, few, many, or a class for an expanded clone.

>TRBJ2-6|-|-|TRBV7-9
TGTGCCAGCAGCCGGGCAGGGAGGTCTGGGGCCAACGTCCTGACTTTC
CASSRAGRSGANVLTF
>TRBJ2-3|-|-|TRBV19
TGTGCCAGTAGGTTCGGCGGGATAGCAGATACGCAGTATTTT
CASRFGGIADTQYF
>TRBJ2-5|-|-|TRBV19
TGTGCCAGTAGTAACAGGCGAAAAGAGACCCAGTACTTC
CASSNRRKETQYF
>TRBJ1-2|-|once|TRBV5-1
TGCGCCAGCAGCTTGGCCGTAAATGATGGCTACACCTTC
CASSLAVNDGYTF
>TRBJ1-1|-|-|TRBV3-1/TRBV3-2
TGTGCCAGCAGCCTCGAGATGAACACTGAAGCTTTCTTT
CASSLEMNTEAFF
>TRBJ1-6|-|-|TRBV5-1
TGCGCCAGCAGCTTATCAGGCTCAGGAAATTCACCCCTCCACTTT
CASSLSGSGNSPLHF
>TRBJ2-7|-|-|TRBV2
TGTGCCAGCAAGAACGGAGACTACGAGCAGTACTTC
CASKNGDYEQYF
>TRBJ1-2|-|-|TRBV7-8
TGTGCCAGCACTTTGGGGCCTCCGGGTGGCTACACCTTC
CASTLGPPGGYTF
>TRBJ1-1|-|-|TRBV7-9
TGTGCCAGCAGCCGGGGACAAGTGAGTACTGAAGCTTTCTTT
CASSRGQVSTEAFF
>TRBJ1-2|-|-|TRBV29-1
TGCAGCGTTGGGGAGGACTATGGCTACACCTTC
CSVGEDYGYTF
>TRBJ1-3|TRBD1|-|TRBV19
TGTGCCAGTAGTAGCGGACAGGTCTCTGGAAACACCATATATTTT
CASSSGQVSGNTIYF
>TRBJ2-2|-|-|TRBV27
TGTGCCAGCACTCGACAGAAAAACACCGGGGAGCTGTTTTTT
CASTRQKNTGELFF
>TRBJ1-2|-|-|TRBV9
TGTGCCAGCAGCGTCGGCCCGGGAGTTGGAGGCTACACCTTC
CASSVGPGVGGYTF
>TRBJ2-5|-|once|TRBV29-1
TGCAGCGTTGACAACAGCCAAGAGACCCAGTACTTC
CSVDNSQETQYF
>TRBJ2-3|TRBD2|-|TRBV27
TGTGCCAGCAGTTTAATGGCGGGAGTGACAGATACGCAGTATTTT
CASSLMAGVTDTQYF
>TRBJ1-5|TRBD1|-|TRBV19
TGTGCCAGTAGAGACGACAGGGGGCTTTGGCAGCCCCAGCATTTT
CASRDDRGLWQPQHF
>TRBJ2-3|TRBD2|-|TRBV6-4
TGTGCCAGCAGTGACCAGCCTGCCGGGAGGGATACGCAGTATTTT
CASSDQPAGRDTQYF
>TRBJ1-2|TRBD1|-|TRBV5-1
TGCGCCAGCAGCGCACAAGGGACAGCCTATGGCTACACCTTC
CASSAQGTAYGYTF
>TRBJ1-1|TRBD1|-|TRBV5-5
TGTGCCAGCAGATGGGACAGGGGATCGGGGACTGAAGCTTTCTTT
CASRWDRGSGTEAFF
>TRBJ1-5|TRBD1|-|TRBV5-7
TGTGCCAGCAGCTTCAGGGGGCAGGGCAATCAGCCCCAGCATTTT
CASSFRGQGNQPQHF
>TRBJ2-5|-|-|TRBV19
TGTGCCAGTAGTTACGGGAAAGAGACCCAGTACTTC
CASSYGKETQYF
>TRBJ1-1|-|once|TRBV6-1
TGTGCCAGCAGTGAACTGAGCAGGACTAACTGGGCGGCTTCTGAAGCTTTCTTT
CASSELSRTNWAASEAFF
>TRBJ1-6|-|-|TRBV5-4
TGTGCCAGCAGTGTGGGCAATCGCTCACCCCTCCACTTT
CASSVGNRSPLHF
>TRBJ1-1|TRBD1|-|TRBV5-1
TGCGCCAGCAGTACTCAGGGGGCAGGAACTGAAGCTTTCTTT
CASSTQGAGTEAFF
>TRBJ1-6|TRBD1|-|TRBV6-2/TRBV6-3
TGTGCCAGCAGCCTCGGACAGGTTAATTCACCCCTCCACTTT
CASSLGQVNSPLHF
>TRBJ2-5|TRBD2|-|TRBV15
TGTGCCACCAGCAGAGTACGGGAGGAGTGGGAGACCCAGTACTTC
CATSRVREEWETQYF
>TRBJ2-3|-|-|TRBV2
TGTGCCAGCACATCCCGGGACTCTACGCAGTATTTT
CASTSRDSTQYF
>TRBJ2-2|TRBD2|-|TRBV3-1/TRBV3-2
TGTGCCAGCAGCCTTGGACTAGCGGGAGTAACCGGGGAGCTGTTTTTT
CASSLGLAGVTGELFF
>TRBJ1-4|TRBD1|-|TRBV7-8
TGTGCCAGCAGCAAGGGGGCGGTGGATAAACTGTTTTTT
CASSKGAVDKLFF
>TRBJ2-7|-|-|TRBV19
TGTGCCAGTAGTAGCGGATCGACAACAGGCGAGCAGTACTTC
CASSSGSTTGEQYF
>TRBJ1-1|-|-|TRBV5-1
TGCGCCAGCAGCTCGACTGGACAGCATGAAGCTTTCTTT
CASSSTGQHEAFF